This TCR beta chain comes out of a study of CXCR3-negative and CXCR3-positive naive CD8 T cells. CDR1 and CDR2 from the germline V gene are SQVTM and ANQGSEA. The CDR3 runs 17 residues. UMI-labeled 5' RACE TRB cDNA libraries were prepared from the cells. TCRdb processed the 5' RACE reads again and assigns one entry to each CDR3 protein, with no DNA. This sample's table has 6,000 to 8,500 distinct CDR3 sequences. Study findings and constraints: CXCR3-positive naive cells had TRB CDR3s that were more hydrophobic than CXCR3-negative naive cells had.

Notes on this clonotype: No antigen is known for it.

The V gene is TRBV29-1, the J gene TRBJ2-6; TCRdb calls TRBD1, which cannot be checked without DNA. The clonotype comes from a human donor in good health. Some clones in this sample may be carry-over from other donors' samples. The sample taken for sequencing was naive CXCR3- CD8+ T cells from blood. Subset here: CD45RO-CCR7+CD27+CD95- naive CD8+ T cells lacking CXCR3 (TNR3-). The CDR3 is CSVGLQRKGPGANVLTF.